This T cell receptor (beta chain) is from a study of blood T cell repertoires in COVID-19 (dated by TCRdb to 2018 to 2020). For context, the study as a whole: The collaborator samples originated in the United States, Italy and Spain and spanned the acute and convalescent phases of COVID-19. The repertoires were released in a freely available public database meant as a resource for research on the immune response to SARS-CoV-2. The prospective study material was composed of cDNA or gDNA derived from T cells, B-cell-depleted T cells, or PBMCs. The sample metadata nearly always contained a de-identified subject ID, COVID-19 status, age in years and sex. The samples were drawn from the first 160 participants of the ongoing ImmuneRACE study and from 950 to 1,500 subjects provided by 6 global collaborators. Subjects who had been exposed to COVID-19, were actively infected with it, or had recovered from it provided the deeply sampled blood TCRbeta repertoires that made up the dataset. Where HLA class I and class II types were available, the types were taken from metadata supplied by the sample provider, not from assay-based typing. Points the paper makes about the study in general: Clinical and demographic metadata were provided uncurated, with the amount varying by source and participant.

The collaborating institutions used their own protocols to collect whole blood in K2EDTA tubes. For TCRbeta analysis, collaborators shipped samples as frozen whole blood, isolated PBMCs, or DNA extracted from either of those sample types. Including cysteine and phenylalanine, the CDR3 has 14 amino acids. CDR3 DNA is the only sequence kept; it has 42 bases, read in frame from the first base. V has 6 bases trimmed and J has 1 base trimmed; junction bases matching no gene number 0. CDR1 and CDR2 are read off the germline V gene as SNHLY and FYNNEI. Concerning this clone itself: Its cognate antigen has yet to be identified. Within one base of it there is no much larger clone, and no base qualities were kept.

TCRbeta CDR3 regions were amplified from genomic DNA by means of the immunoSEQ Assay, a bias-controlled multiplex PCR. Per the authors' processing: The number of nucleated cells in each sample was estimated from the amplification of reference gene primers within the assay. Sequence reads were collapsed and filtered to measure the absolute abundance of every unique TCRbeta CDR3 rearrangement. For each sample, productive Simpson clonality was calculated as the square root of Simpson's diversity index across productive rearrangements. Entries here come from immuneACCESS through TCRdb and include only in-frame sequences with V and J called. Some clones fail to appear in such tables; in the studies checked, an unresolved V gene covers under half of the shortfall, and the cause of the remainder is unknown. The D gene and trimming were derived from the DNA, and the V and J assignments and clone size from that table. For this sample the table gives fewer than 500,000 clones, of which roughly 89% were detected only once. The ten most abundant clones make up 4% to 4.5% of the sample.

In this chain, TRBV2 is recombined with TRBJ2-5, and 12 junctional nucleotides match TRBD2. The sequence derives from a woman aged 25 to 45 with acute or convalescent COVID-19. The material sequenced was peripheral blood. The bases read TGTGCCAGCAGGGGACTAGCGGGCCAAGAGACCCAGTACTTC. Translated, it gives CASRGLAGQETQYF.